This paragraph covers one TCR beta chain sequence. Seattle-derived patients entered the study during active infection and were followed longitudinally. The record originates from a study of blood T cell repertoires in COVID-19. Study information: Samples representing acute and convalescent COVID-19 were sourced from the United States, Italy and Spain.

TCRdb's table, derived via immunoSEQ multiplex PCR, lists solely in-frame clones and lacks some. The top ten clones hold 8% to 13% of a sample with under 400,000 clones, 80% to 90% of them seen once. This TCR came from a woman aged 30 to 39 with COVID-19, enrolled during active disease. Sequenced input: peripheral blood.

This CDR3 is CASSFNRDRGFSYEQYF. DNA for the CDR3: TGTGCCAGCAGCTTTAACCGGGACAGGGGGTTTTCCTACGAGCAGTACTTC. The chain joins TRBV3-1 (or the pseudogene TRBV3-2) to TRBJ2-7, with TRBD1 identical over 11 bases. Germline V gene lookup returns CDR1 LGHDT and CDR2 YNNKEL (reference sequence). The length of the CDR3 is 17 residues. J was trimmed by 1 base and V by 5 bases; bases with no gene match: 10.